These 18 T cell receptor beta chains came from one sample sequenced in a study of blood T cell repertoires in COVID-19. TCRdb's copy holds only in-frame clones and misses some; the assay was immunoSEQ multiplex PCR. The table lists about 220,000 clones, approximately 82% of them singletons. Source material: peripheral blood. The receptors originated from a man aged 35 to 55 who had recovered from COVID-19.

The CDR3 spells CSAGQGVYNEQFF. The CDR3 DNA is TGCAGCGCGGGACAGGGGGTCTACAATGAGCAGTTCTTC. The genes are TRBV29-1 and TRBJ2-1, with 11 bases matching TRBD1. J lost 3 bases, V lost 7 bases, and 2 bases had no gene match. CDR3 length: 13 residues. Per germline, CDR1 SQVTM and CDR2 ANQGSEA.

The chain couples TRBV9 to TRBJ2-3; 9 positions match TRBD1. The CDR3 is 14 amino acids. Germline trimming cut 4 bases from V and 5 bases from J; bases unmatched to any gene: 5. Germline V gene lookup returns CDR1 SGDLS and CDR2 YYNGEE. The chain's CDR3 is CASSIQGAQDTQYF. CDR3 nucleotides: TGTGCCAGCAGCATACAGGGGGCCCAAGATACGCAGTATTTT. Full variable domain (rest looked up from reference TRBV9 and TRBJ2-3): DSGVTQTPKHLITATGQRVTLRCSPRSGDLSVYWYQQSLDQGLQFLIQYYNGEERAKGNILERFSAQQFPDLHSELNLSSLELGDSALYFCASSIQGAQDTQYFGPGTRLTVL.

The chain links TRBV6-5 to TRBJ2-2; no firm D call. The V gene's germline CDR1 is MNHEY and CDR2 SVGAGI. Trimming removed 0 bases at V and 13 bases at J, with 12 bases between. This CDR3 contains 13 residues. CDR3 loop: CASSYSADRGLFF. The CDR3 DNA reads TGTGCCAGCAGTTACTCGGCGGATCGAGGGCTGTTTTTT.

V and J are TRBV30 and TRBJ2-4, with 7 nucleotides matching TRBD1. Germline CDR1 reads GTSNPN; CDR2 reads SVGIG (reference sequence). CDR3 length equals 13 residues. The V gene end was trimmed by 5 bases and the J gene end by 1 base; junction bases not matched to a gene: 2. The CDR3 DNA reads TGTGCCTGGGCGACAGGGGCCAAAAACATTCAGTACTTC. It yields the protein CAWATGAKNIQYF.

The CDR3: CASSPVFVWGRDPGNTIYF. Here the CDR3 DNA reads TGTGCCAGCTCACCAGTCTTTGTATGGGGTCGGGATCCTGGAAACACCATATATTTT. The genes are TRBV18 and TRBJ1-3, with no clear D. The CDR3 sequence is 19 residues long. Germline V gives CDR1 KGHSH, CDR2 LQKENI. Trimming stripped 2 bases from V and 2 bases from J, with 22 bases between.

The chain has TRBV9 and TRBJ2-5; 10 nucleotides agree with TRBD2. This CDR3 has 17 amino acids. The V gene's germline CDR1 is SGDLS and CDR2 YYNGEE. V was clipped by 4 bases and J by 5 bases; unmatched bases: 14. CDR3 sequence (DNA): TGTGCCAGCAGCTCCGGCCAGCGGGGGGGCCTAAGGGAGACCCAGTACTTC. Its protein is CASSSGQRGGLRETQYF.

The rearrangement links TRBV2 to TRBJ2-5, with D tentatively TRBD1 (7 bases). Germline V lookup: CDR1 SNHLY, CDR2 FYNNEI. The CDR3 length is 14 residues. Trimming cost V 6 bases and J 5 bases, with 16 bases left between them. The CDR3 reads CASRRGRSGETQYF. Written as DNA, the CDR3 is TGTGCCAGCAGAAGGGGGCGCAGCGGGGAGACCCAGTACTTC.

The rearrangement uses TRBV5-1 and TRBJ1-2; 9 bases map to TRBD1. The CDR3 runs to 14 residues. The V gene end was trimmed by 3 bases and the J gene end by 3 bases; junction bases not matched to a gene: 3. Germline V gene lookup returns CDR1 SGHRS and CDR2 YFSETQ. The CDR3 bases are TGCGCCAGCAGCTCGCGGACAGGGGACTATGGCTACACCTTC. This sequence encodes CASSSRTGDYGYTF.

This clone appeared once. J is TRBJ1-2 and V is TRBV23-1; 11 bases fit TRBD1. TRBV23-1 is an ORF for which the function is uncertain. V shed 2 bases, J shed 6 bases, and the junction held 2 bases outside the gene matches. CDR3 length equals 14 residues. For the CDR3, the DNA is TGCGCCAGCAGTCAAAGGGACAGGGGGAATGGCTACACCTTC. Encoded protein: CASSQRDRGNGYTF.

The V and J genes are TRBV27 and TRBJ2-3; tentatively, D is TRBD2 (6 bases). The ends were cut back, 6 bases at V and 6 bases at J, with 22 bases in the middle. Germline V lookup: CDR1 MNHEY, CDR2 SMNVEV (reference sequence). This CDR3 contains 16 residues. Here the CDR3 reads CASSSPSGVKADTQYF. DNA of the CDR3: TGTGCCAGCAGCTCGCCATCGGGGGTTAAGGCGGATACGCAGTATTTT.

The chain links TRBV11-2 to TRBJ2-1, with 8 bases aligning to TRBD2. Germline trimming cut 1 base from V and 9 bases from J; bases unmatched to any gene: 5. Germline V gene data show CDR1 as SGHAT and CDR2 as FQNNGV. The CDR3 spans 14 residues. CDR3 in amino acids: CASSLAAGGSEQFF. DNA of the CDR3: TGTGCCAGCAGCTTAGCGGCGGGAGGAAGTGAGCAGTTCTTC.

This clone showed up just a few times. The chain combines TRBV10-2 with TRBJ1-2, with TRBD1 matching over 7 bases. Germline CDR1 is WSHSY and CDR2 is SAAADI. J lost 2 bases, V lost 6 bases, and 3 bases had no gene match. This CDR3 is built from 13 residues. CDR3 coding DNA: TGCGCCAGCAGCCTGGACAGGAACTATGGCTACACCTTC. Residues: CASSLDRNYGYTF.

V gene TRBV9 combines with J gene TRBJ2-3; no definite D call. Germline V gene lookup returns CDR1 SGDLS and CDR2 YYNGEE. V was shortened by 4 bases and J by 4 bases, with 10 bases between the two germline ends. The length of the CDR3 is 13 residues. CDR3 sequence (DNA): TGTGCCAGCAGCCCCCAGGTGGCAGATACGCAGTATTTT. Amino acid sequence: CASSPQVADTQYF.

This chain joins TRBV7-2 and TRBJ1-2; D remains unclear. Trimming took 2 bases from V and 4 from J, leaving 8 bases between them. The CDR3 contains 13 residues. Germline V gene sequence: CDR1 SGHTA, CDR2 FQGNSA. CDR3 sequence (DNA): TGTGCCAGCAGCTTATCTTCTTTCTATGGCTACACCTTC. It is translated as CASSLSSFYGYTF.

The chain links TRBV7-2 to TRBJ2-1, with a tentative D call TRBD2 (6 bases). CDR1 is SGHTA and CDR2 is FQGNSA in the germline V gene. The CDR3 runs 17 residues. Trimming took off 5 bases at V and 4 bases at J, with 21 bases between the two ends. Written as DNA, the CDR3 is TGTGCCAGCAGCATCATCGTCTGGCGGGGAGAGTACAATGAGCAGTTCTTC. Its protein is CASSIIVWRGEYNEQFF.

The rearrangement links TRBV10-2 to TRBJ2-7; 10 bases are shared with TRBD1. The CDR3 is made up of 14 amino acids. The V and J ends lost 7 bases and 7 bases, in that order; junction bases with no gene match: 10. From germline, CDR1 is WSHSY and CDR2 SAAADI. This chain's CDR3 is CASKEGTGVGEQYF. The CDR3 coding sequence is TGCGCCAGCAAGGAAGGGACAGGGGTAGGGGAGCAGTACTTC.

The chain combines TRBV6-5 with TRBJ1-1; the D gene is possibly TRBD1 (6 bases). Trimming stripped 2 bases from V and 11 bases from J, with 21 bases between. Per germline, CDR1 MNHEY and CDR2 SVGAGI. This CDR3 is 15 amino acids long. CDR3 in DNA: TGTGCCAGCAGTTACACCATAGGTACAGGGACGGGGGCTTTCTTT. The encoded protein is CASSYTIGTGTGAFF.

The chain combines TRBV5-4 with TRBJ2-1, with 7 bases matching TRBD1. Germline V gene sequence: CDR1 SGHNT, CDR2 YYREEE (reference sequence). CDR3 length: 15 amino acids. V was pared by 3 bases and J by 4 bases, with 7 bases of the junction left unmatched. The CDR3 DNA reads as TGTGCCAGCAGCTCCGCCGGGACAGAATACAATGAGCAGTTCTTC. Translating gives CASSSAGTEYNEQFF.